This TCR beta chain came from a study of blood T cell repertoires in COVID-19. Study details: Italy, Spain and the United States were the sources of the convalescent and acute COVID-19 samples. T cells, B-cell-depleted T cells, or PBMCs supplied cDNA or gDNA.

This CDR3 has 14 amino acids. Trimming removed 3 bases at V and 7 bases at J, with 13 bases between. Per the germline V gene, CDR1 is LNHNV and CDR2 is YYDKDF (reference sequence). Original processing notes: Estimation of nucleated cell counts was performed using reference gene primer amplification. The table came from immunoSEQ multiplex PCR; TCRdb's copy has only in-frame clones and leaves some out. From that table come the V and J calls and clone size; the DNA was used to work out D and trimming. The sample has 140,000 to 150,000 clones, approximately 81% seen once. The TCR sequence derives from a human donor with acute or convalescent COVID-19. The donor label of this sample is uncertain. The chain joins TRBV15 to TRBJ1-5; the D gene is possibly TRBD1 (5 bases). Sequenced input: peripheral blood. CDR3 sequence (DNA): TGTGCCACCAGCAGGGGGGGGTTGTGGCAGCCCCAGCATTTT. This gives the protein CATSRGGLWQPQHF.